One sample yielded the 28 T cell receptor beta chains listed below, sequenced in a study of blood T cell repertoires in COVID-19. Sequencing was performed with immunoSEQ multiplex PCR; in TCRdb, only in-frame clones are kept and a portion is missing. The sample carries about 240,000 clones, more than 75% recorded once. The sample was peripheral blood. These receptors originate from a middle-aged woman who had recovered from COVID-19.

The J gene is TRBJ2-1, the V gene TRBV5-4, with D possibly TRBD1 on 5 matching bases. The V gene's germline CDR1 is SGHNT and CDR2 YYREEE (reference sequence). The length of the CDR3 is 14 residues. The V gene lost 10 bases and the J gene lost 6 bases, with 20 bases spanning the gap. The CDR3 sequence is CAHGVGDGVNEQFF. Here the CDR3 DNA reads TGTGCCCACGGCGTAGGGGATGGGGTCAATGAGCAGTTCTTC. Using reference TRBV5-4 and TRBJ2-1 for the parts outside the CDR3, the full variable domain is ETGVTQSPTHLIKTRGQQVTLRCSSQSGHNTVSWYQQALGQGPQFIFQYYREEENGRGNFPPRFSGLQFPNYSSELNVNALELDDSALYLCAHGVGDGVNEQFFGPGTRLTVL.

The V call is TRBV6-7, the J call TRBJ2-7; 8 bases align to TRBD2. TRBV6-7 has ORF status, its function being uncertain. The CDR3 loop spans 16 amino acids. The V segment lost 2 bases and the J segment 2 bases; nucleotides outside the gene matches: 8. CDR3 sequence: CASSYLRASGPYEQYV. CDR3 bases: TGTGCCAGCAGTTACCTCCGGGCTAGCGGGCCCTACGAGCAGTACGTC.

The CDR3 DNA follows: TGTGCCAGCAGTTTAGCGGGGAGGCCTCGGAACACTGAAGCTTTCTTT. The encoded protein is CASSLAGRPRNTEAFF. The chain joins TRBV27 to TRBJ1-1, with D uncertain. The CDR3 is 16 residues long. V dropped 2 bases and J dropped 1 base, with 14 bases sitting between them. CDR1 and CDR2 (germline): MNHEY, SMNVEV (reference sequence).

The chain is built from TRBV5-1 and TRBJ2-3; 7 positions match TRBD2. Germline trimming cut 3 bases from V and 4 bases from J; bases unmatched to any gene: 5. CDR1 and CDR2 from the germline V gene are SGHRS and YFSETQ. The CDR3 loop spans 14 amino acids. CDR3 residues: CASSSGEGADTQYF. In DNA, the CDR3 is TGCGCCAGCAGCTCCGGGGAGGGAGCAGATACGCAGTATTTT.

This chain links TRBV19 with TRBJ2-3; possibly TRBD2 for D (6 bases). With 6 bases removed from V and 1 base from J, the gap between germline ends came to 14 bases. The germline V gene encodes CDR1 LNHDA and CDR2 SQIVND (reference sequence). This CDR3 comprises 15 residues. In nucleotides, the CDR3 is TGTGCCAGTAGCCCCCGTGGGACTCGCACAGATACGCAGTATTTT. Its protein product is CASSPRGTRTDTQYF.

The chain has TRBV4-2 and TRBJ2-7, with 7 nucleotides matching TRBD2. Germline V gene data show CDR1 as LGHNA and CDR2 as YNFKEQ. Trimming took 0 bases from V and 3 from J; bases not matched to a gene: 2. CDR3 length equals 14 residues. CDR3 sequence (DNA): TGTGCCAGCAGCCAAGATGGGGGGGGCTACGAGCAGTACTTC. Protein sequence: CASSQDGGGYEQYF.

The sample holds one count of this clone. This chain connects TRBV2 to TRBJ1-3; D is unclear. The V end lost 5 bases, the J end lost 0 bases, and 8 bases lay between the germline ends. The CDR3 contains 14 residues. From germline, CDR1 is SNHLY and CDR2 FYNNEI. DNA of the CDR3: TGTGCCAGCAGTAACCTACGCTCTGGAAACACCATATATTTT. Its protein product is CASSNLRSGNTIYF.

This CDR3 is CASSLGGLPYEQYV. The CDR3 nucleotides read TGTGCCAGCAGCTTAGGTGGGCTGCCGTACGAGCAGTACGTC. The rearrangement joins TRBV11-2 to TRBJ2-7; D ambiguous. The CDR3 has 14 residues. With 1 base removed from V and 4 bases from J, the gap between germline ends came to 11 bases. CDR1 is SGHAT, CDR2 FQNNGV, per germline.

This chain connects TRBV27 to TRBJ2-2; D perhaps matches TRBD1 (6 bases). The CDR3 is 13 residues long. Trimming removed 5 bases at V and 7 bases at J, with 11 bases between. Germline assignment: CDR1 MNHEY and CDR2 SMNVEV (reference sequence). The chain's CDR3 is CASSTSGVGELFF. Written as DNA, the CDR3 is TGTGCCAGCAGTACCTCAGGGGTCGGGGAGCTGTTTTTT.

V usage is TRBV13 and J usage is TRBJ2-1; a possible D gene is TRBD2 (5 bases). The CDR3 consists of 16 residues. Germline V gene lookup returns CDR1 PRHDT and CDR2 FYEKMQ (reference sequence). Trimming took 5 bases from V and 0 from J, leaving 14 bases between them. The CDR3 DNA follows: TGTGCCAGCAGCCATGCCCTAGCCCTCTCCTACAATGAGCAGTTCTTC. Encoded protein: CASSHALALSYNEQFF. Filled out from reference TRBV13 and TRBJ2-1, the complete variable domain reads AAGVIQSPRHLIKEKRETATLKCYPIPRHDTVYWYQQGPGQDPQFLISFYEKMQSDKGSIPDRFSAQQFSDYHSELNMSSLELGDSALYFCASSHALALSYNEQFFGPGTRLTVL.

V usage is TRBV19 and J usage is TRBJ2-1; D uncertain. V was clipped by 3 bases and J by 10 bases, with 13 bases between them. The V gene's germline CDR1 is LNHDA and CDR2 SQIVND (reference sequence). CDR3 length: 13 amino acids. The CDR3 DNA is TGTGCCAGTAGTATTCACCCGGCCGGGGAGCAGTTCTTC. It is translated as CASSIHPAGEQFF.

V is TRBV7-2 and J is TRBJ1-6, with D possibly being TRBD1 (5 bases). This CDR3 spans 13 amino acids. V lost 3 bases and J lost 7, with 7 bases in between. The V gene's germline CDR1 is SGHTA and CDR2 FQGNSA. CDR3 amino acids: CASSFGANSPLHF. CDR3 DNA: TGTGCCAGCAGCTTTGGGGCAAATTCACCCCTCCACTTT. Filled out from reference TRBV7-2 and TRBJ1-6, the complete variable domain reads GAGVSQSPSNKVTEKGKDVELRCDPISGHTALYWYRQSLGQGLEFLIYFQGNSAPDKSGLPSDRFSAERTGGSVSTLTIQRTQQEDSAVYLCASSFGANSPLHFGNGTRLTVT.

The chain couples TRBV19 to TRBJ2-1, with 7 positions matching TRBD2. Germline-derived CDR1 and CDR2 are LNHDA and SQIVND (reference sequence). V dropped 5 bases and J dropped 0; count of bases not matched to a gene: 7. CDR3 length equals 16 residues. The CDR3 loop reads CASSPPAGSSYNEQFF. DNA of the CDR3: TGTGCCAGTAGTCCACCAGCGGGGAGCTCCTACAATGAGCAGTTCTTC.

The chain employs TRBV5-8 and TRBJ2-7; 8 bases match TRBD2. Germline lookup yields CDR1 SGHTS and CDR2 YDEGEE. Trimming at V came to 6 bases and at J to 1 base, leaving 6 bases not matched to a gene. The CDR3 runs 14 residues. CDR3 sequence: CASTRGGPSYEQYF. CDR3 DNA sequence: TGTGCCAGCACCCGCGGGGGGCCTTCCTACGAGCAGTACTTC.

The chain recombines TRBV19 with TRBJ2-7; 12 bases line up with TRBD1. The V segment lost 4 bases and the J segment 9 bases; nucleotides outside the gene matches: 7. The CDR3 is made up of 14 amino acids. The V gene's germline CDR1 is LNHDA and CDR2 SQIVND (reference sequence). The CDR3 reads CASSTGTGGAGQYF. Here the CDR3 DNA reads TGTGCCAGTAGTACCGGGACAGGGGGCGCAGGGCAGTACTTC.

CDR3 sequence reads: CASSTAGQGADGYTF. DNA for the CDR3: TGCGCCAGCAGCACCGCGGGACAGGGGGCGGATGGCTACACCTTC. The chain links TRBV5-1 to TRBJ1-2; TRBD1 matches 12 bases. Germline CDR1 and CDR2: SGHRS and YFSETQ. V lost 4 bases to trimming and J lost 6 bases; unmatched junction nucleotides: 7. The CDR3 covers 15 residues.

The chain couples TRBV6-2 or TRBV6-3 to TRBJ2-7; the match to TRBD2 covers 8 bases. CDR3 length equals 14 residues. The V segment lost 5 bases and the J segment 6 bases; nucleotides outside the gene matches: 9. In germline, CDR1 is MNHEY, CDR2 SVGEGT. The chain's CDR3 is CASSTGAGGPEQYF. DNA of the CDR3: TGTGCCAGCAGTACGGGGGCGGGAGGTCCCGAGCAGTACTTC.

The chain is built from TRBV7-8 and TRBJ2-3; 7 bases are shared with TRBD2. Germline assignment: CDR1 SGHVS and CDR2 FQNEAQ. Germline trimming cut 5 bases from V and 5 bases from J; bases unmatched to any gene: 16. The CDR3 length is 17 residues. CDR3 in amino acids: CASSPGWLTSSGDTQYF. For the CDR3, the DNA is TGTGCCAGCAGCCCAGGATGGCTAACGTCTAGCGGAGATACGCAGTATTTT.

The chain couples TRBV19 to TRBJ1-1; no firm D call. CDR1 and CDR2 (germline): LNHDA, SQIVND (reference sequence). The CDR3 spans 14 residues. Trimming pared 0 bases from V and 1 base from J, leaving 6 bases between. CDR3 protein: CASSIDRGNTEAFF. Written as DNA, the CDR3 is TGTGCCAGTAGTATAGATCGGGGGAACACTGAAGCTTTCTTT.

The chain links TRBV10-2 to TRBJ2-7; D ambiguous. The CDR3 consists of 14 residues. CDR1 and CDR2 (germline): WSHSY, SAAADI. V dropped 0 bases and J dropped 2 bases, with 8 bases sitting between them. CDR3 in amino acids: CASSESGLPYEQYV. The CDR3 nucleotides are TGCGCCAGCAGTGAGTCTGGGCTACCCTACGAGCAGTACGTC.

This sequence joins TRBV28 and TRBJ1-1, with a weak D call TRBD1 (5 bases). The germline V gene has CDR1 MDHEN and CDR2 SYDVKM. The CDR3 covers 11 residues. V shed 10 bases and J shed 5 bases, with 11 bases lying between them. CDR3 nucleotides: TGTGCCACCGCGGGGGGGACTGAAGCTTTCTTT. Translated, it gives CATAGGTEAFF.

V usage is TRBV2 and J usage is TRBJ1-1, with D unclear. Trimming removed 6 bases at V and 8 bases at J, with 13 bases between. The CDR3 length is 12 residues. Germline V gene data show CDR1 as SNHLY and CDR2 as FYNNEI. CDR3 amino acids: CASSFLSGEAFF. The CDR3 nucleotides are TGTGCCAGCAGCTTCCTATCCGGGGAAGCTTTCTTT.

V and J are TRBV6-2 or TRBV6-3 and TRBJ2-7, with 14 bases aligning to TRBD2. Germline V gives CDR1 MNHEY, CDR2 SVGEGT. The CDR3 contains 15 residues. The V and J ends lost 5 bases and 2 bases, in that order; junction bases with no gene match: 2. CDR3 sequence reads: CASSKGLAGAYEQYF. The CDR3, as DNA: TGTGCCAGCAGTAAGGGACTAGCGGGGGCCTACGAGCAGTACTTC.

The chain carries TRBV20-1 and TRBJ2-7; 8 nucleotides line up with TRBD2. This CDR3 comprises 15 residues. J gave up 2 bases and V 3 bases, and 9 bases lay outside the gene matches. Per germline, CDR1 DFQATT and CDR2 SNEGSKA (reference sequence). The CDR3: CSASGSGSGAYEQYF. The DNA of the CDR3 is TGCAGTGCTAGTGGGAGCGGGAGTGGGGCCTACGAGCAGTACTTC.

The chain carries TRBV6-5 and TRBJ1-2, with D tentatively TRBD1 (6 bases). CDR1 and CDR2 (germline): MNHEY, SVGAGI. V was cut by 0 bases and J by 5 bases, with 16 bases left in between. This CDR3 contains 16 residues. CDR3: CASSYSQGPPGYGYTF. The CDR3 nucleotides are TGTGCCAGCAGTTACTCCCAGGGGCCCCCTGGGTATGGCTACACCTTC.

There are a few counts of this clone. This chain uses TRBV7-2 with TRBJ1-1; D is ambiguous. The CDR3 consists of 12 residues. The germline CDR1 and CDR2 sequences are SGHTA and FQGNSA. The V and J ends lost 5 bases and 4 bases respectively, with 8 bases between them. The CDR3 sequence is CASSPYGTEAFF. CDR3 in DNA: TGTGCCAGCAGCCCCTACGGCACTGAAGCTTTCTTT.

Only one count was recorded for this clone. The chain recombines TRBV9 with TRBJ2-1; D call uncertain. Germline lookup yields CDR1 SGDLS and CDR2 YYNGEE. The CDR3 totals 15 residues. V was trimmed by 0 bases and J by 0 bases, leaving 7 bases between them. The CDR3 loop is CASSVAESSYNEQFF. Written as DNA, the CDR3 is TGTGCCAGCAGCGTAGCGGAGTCCTCCTACAATGAGCAGTTCTTC.

This chain joins TRBV6-1 and TRBJ1-5; D uncertain. The CDR3 contains 13 residues. The germline V gene encodes CDR1 MNHNS and CDR2 SASEGT. Trimming left V 6 bases short and J 8 bases short, with 14 bases between. CDR3 in amino acids: CASRGIPGEPQHF. Written as DNA, the CDR3 is TGTGCCAGCAGGGGGATCCCCGGGGAGCCCCAGCATTTT.